This T cell receptor beta chain was documented in a study of cytomegalovirus exposure and HLA in healthy donors. As for the study in general: In an early release, HLA-typed donors contributed approximately 82 million unique TCR sequences. Findings and limits, study-wide: In a later analysis, TCR beta V- and J-gene trimming was associated with a missense DCLRE1C variant. One later analysis reportedly identified an Asian-associated ancestry cluster that showed fewer N-insertions than the roughly 700-donor mean. A later analysis showed that HLA-associated TCR beta chains had undergone more clonal expansion than equally common others.

V dropped 6 bases and J dropped 7 bases, with 12 bases sitting between them. CDR1 and CDR2 (germline): MNHNS, SASEGT. CDR3 size: 13 residues. PCR employed 60 Vbeta and 13 Jbeta primers. TCRdb keeps only in-frame clones here, not all; method: immunoSEQ multiplex PCR. The table has about 70,000 clones, roughly 68% seen once. As regards this clone: The antigen remains unidentified.

Material: PBMCs. The chain couples TRBV6-1 to TRBJ1-4; a possible D gene is TRBD1 (6 bases). The TCR originated in a woman between 55 and 75 years old in good health and CMV-seropositive. The CDR3 is CASSGTSREKLFF. CDR3 coding DNA: TGTGCCAGCAGCGGGACAAGTCGTGAAAAACTGTTTTTT.